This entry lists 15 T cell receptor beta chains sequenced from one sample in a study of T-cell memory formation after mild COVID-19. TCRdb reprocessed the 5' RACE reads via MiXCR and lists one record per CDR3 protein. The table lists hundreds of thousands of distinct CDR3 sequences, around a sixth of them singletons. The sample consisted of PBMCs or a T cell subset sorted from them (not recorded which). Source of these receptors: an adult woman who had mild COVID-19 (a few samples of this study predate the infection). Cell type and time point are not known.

The CDR3, as DNA: TGTGCCAGCAGATTGACCCCCGGGACTCCCGACGAGACCCAGTACTTC. This sequence encodes CASRLTPGTPDETQYF. V usage is TRBV7-3 and J usage is TRBJ2-5, with a weak D call TRBD2 (6 bases). The germline V gene encodes CDR1 SGHTA and CDR2 FQGTGA. V lost 6 bases, J lost 5 bases, and 22 bases lay in between. The length of the CDR3 is 16 residues.

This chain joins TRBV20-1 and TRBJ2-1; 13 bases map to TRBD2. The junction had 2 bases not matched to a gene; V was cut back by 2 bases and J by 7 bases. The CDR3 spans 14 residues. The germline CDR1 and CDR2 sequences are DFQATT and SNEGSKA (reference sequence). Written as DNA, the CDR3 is TGCAGTGCTAGAAGGACTAGCGGGGGAAATGAGCAGTTCTTC. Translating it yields CSARRTSGGNEQFF.

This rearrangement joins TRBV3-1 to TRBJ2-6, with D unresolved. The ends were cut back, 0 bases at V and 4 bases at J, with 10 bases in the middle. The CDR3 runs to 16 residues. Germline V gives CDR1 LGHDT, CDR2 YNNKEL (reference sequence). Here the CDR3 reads CASSQEVGNGANVLTF. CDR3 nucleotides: TGTGCCAGCAGCCAAGAAGTGGGGAACGGGGCCAACGTCCTGACTTTC.

In nucleotides, the CDR3 is TGTGCCAGCAGCCCCTTAAAGACAGGGTCGGGCAATGAGCAGTTCTTC. This encodes CASSPLKTGSGNEQFF. The chain links TRBV14 to TRBJ2-1, with TRBD1 identical over 7 bases. The CDR3 runs to 16 residues. V was pared by 4 bases and J by 6 bases, with 12 bases of the junction left unmatched. CDR1 SGHDN and CDR2 FVKESK come from the germline V gene.

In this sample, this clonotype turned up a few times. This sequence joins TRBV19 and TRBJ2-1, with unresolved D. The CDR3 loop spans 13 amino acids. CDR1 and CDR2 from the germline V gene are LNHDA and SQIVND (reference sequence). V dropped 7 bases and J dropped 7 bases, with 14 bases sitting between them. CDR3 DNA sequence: TGTGCCAGTACCCCTTCTGAGTGGAATGAGCAGTTCTTC. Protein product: CASTPSEWNEQFF. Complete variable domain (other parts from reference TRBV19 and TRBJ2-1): DGGITQSPKYLFRKEGQNVTLSCEQNLNHDAMYWYRQDPGQGLRLIYYSQIVNDFQKGDIAEGYSVSREKKESFPLTVTSAQKNPTAFYLCASTPSEWNEQFFGPGTRLTVL.

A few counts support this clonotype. CDR3 in DNA: TGTGCCAGCAGCCCCCGGGGTCCAGAGCAGTTCTTC. Protein product: CASSPRGPEQFF. V and J are TRBV3-1 and TRBJ2-1; perhaps TRBD2 as D (5 bases). Germline lookup yields CDR1 LGHDT and CDR2 YNNKEL (reference sequence). The CDR3 has 12 residues. The V end lost 4 bases, the J end lost 10 bases, and 11 bases lay between the germline ends.

This CDR3 reads CASSYGRVRDSSYNEQFF. The CDR3 nucleotides read TGTGCCAGCAGTTACGGTCGGGTCCGGGACAGTTCCTACAATGAGCAGTTCTTC. The chain recombines TRBV6-7 with TRBJ2-1; 7 bases agree with TRBD1. TRBV6-7 is given ORF status, its function remaining uncertain. The CDR3 spans 18 residues. J lost 1 base, V lost 2 bases, and 11 bases had no gene match.

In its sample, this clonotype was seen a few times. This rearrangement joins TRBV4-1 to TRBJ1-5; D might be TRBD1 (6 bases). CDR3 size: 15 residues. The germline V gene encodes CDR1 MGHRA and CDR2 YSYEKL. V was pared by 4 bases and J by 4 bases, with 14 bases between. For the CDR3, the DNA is TGCGCCAGCAGCCCTGAAAGGGGGTGGAATCAGCCCCAGCATTTT. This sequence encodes CASSPERGWNQPQHF.

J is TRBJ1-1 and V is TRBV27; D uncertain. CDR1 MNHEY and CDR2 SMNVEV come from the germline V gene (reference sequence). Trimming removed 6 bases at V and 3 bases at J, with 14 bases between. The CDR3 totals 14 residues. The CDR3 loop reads CASSGLEWDTEAFF. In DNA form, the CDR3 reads TGTGCCAGCAGCGGTTTGGAGTGGGACACTGAAGCTTTCTTT.

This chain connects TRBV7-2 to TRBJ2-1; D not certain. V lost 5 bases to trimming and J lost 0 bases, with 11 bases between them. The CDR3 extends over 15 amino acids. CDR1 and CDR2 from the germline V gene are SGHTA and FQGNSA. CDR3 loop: CASSRTPRSYNEQFF. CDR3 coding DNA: TGTGCCAGCAGCCGTACACCTCGCTCCTACAATGAGCAGTTCTTC.

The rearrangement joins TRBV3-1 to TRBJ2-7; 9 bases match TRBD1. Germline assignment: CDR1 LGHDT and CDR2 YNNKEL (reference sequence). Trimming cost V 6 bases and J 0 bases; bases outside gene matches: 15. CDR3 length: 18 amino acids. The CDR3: CASSYRTGVGAHSYEQYF. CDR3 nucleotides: TGTGCCAGCAGTTACAGGACAGGGGTCGGCGCACACTCCTACGAGCAGTACTTC.

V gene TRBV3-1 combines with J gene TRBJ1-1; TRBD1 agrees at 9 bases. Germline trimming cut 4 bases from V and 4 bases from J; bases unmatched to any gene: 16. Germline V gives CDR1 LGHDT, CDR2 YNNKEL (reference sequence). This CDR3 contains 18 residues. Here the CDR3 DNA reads TGTGCCAGCAGCCCGACCTCACAGGGGGCGGGGGTATTCACTGAAGCTTTCTTT. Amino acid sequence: CASSPTSQGAGVFTEAFF. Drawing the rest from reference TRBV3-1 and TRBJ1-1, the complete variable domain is DTAVSQTPKYLVTQMGNDKSIKCEQNLGHDTMYWYKQDSKKFLKIMFSYNNKELIINETVPNRFSPKSPDKAHLNLHINSLELGDSAVYFCASSPTSQGAGVFTEAFFGQGTRLTVV.

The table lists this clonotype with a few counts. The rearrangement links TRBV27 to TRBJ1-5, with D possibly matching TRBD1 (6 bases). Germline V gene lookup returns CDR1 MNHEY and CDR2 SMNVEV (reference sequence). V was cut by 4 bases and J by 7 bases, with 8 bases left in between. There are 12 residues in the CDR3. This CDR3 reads CASSSGAQPQHF. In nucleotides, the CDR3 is TGTGCCAGCAGTTCAGGGGCCCAGCCCCAGCATTTT.

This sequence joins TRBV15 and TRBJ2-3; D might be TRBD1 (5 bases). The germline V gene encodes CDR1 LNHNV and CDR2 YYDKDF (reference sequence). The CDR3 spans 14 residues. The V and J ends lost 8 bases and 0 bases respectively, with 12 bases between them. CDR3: CATRPTDSTDTQYF. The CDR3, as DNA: TGTGCCACCCGACCGACAGATAGCACAGATACGCAGTATTTT. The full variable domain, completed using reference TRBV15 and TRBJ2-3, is DAMVIQNPRYQVTQFGKPVTLSCSQTLNHNVMYWYQQKSSQAPKLLFHYYDKDFNNEADTPDNFQSRRPNTSFCFLDIRSPGLGDTAMYLCATRPTDSTDTQYFGPGTRLTVL.

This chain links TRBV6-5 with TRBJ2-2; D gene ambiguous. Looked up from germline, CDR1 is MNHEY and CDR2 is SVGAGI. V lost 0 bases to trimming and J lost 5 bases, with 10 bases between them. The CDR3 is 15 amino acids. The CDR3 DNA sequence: TGTGCCAGCAGTTACTCGGCCTGGGCGACCGGGGAGCTGTTTTTT. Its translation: CASSYSAWATGELFF.